The 8 T cell receptor beta chains in this list originate from one sample, sequenced in a study of Graves' ophthalmopathy and Graves' hyperthyroidism. Researchers took RNA transcripts and amplified TCR beta CDR3 regions from them. In the first round, RT-PCR was carried out with HTBI primers, and a multiplex PCR formed the second round. TCRdb used MiXCR to reprocess the multiplex PCR reads, holding one entry per CDR3 protein. The table lists 13,000 to 15,000 distinct CDR3 sequences, roughly 45% of them singletons, with 45% to 55% in the top ten. Sequencing input: peripheral blood. All receptors come from a woman in her 30s with Graves' ophthalmopathy.

This clonotype was recorded a few times. One end of the junction does not line up with germline, which may come from a read error. This chain connects TRBV4-3 to TRBJ2-7; TRBD2 agrees at 7 bases. This CDR3 comprises 12 residues. CDR1 LGHNA and CDR2 YSLEER come from the germline V gene. CDR3 protein: CATSGTSYEQYF. The CDR3 DNA sequence: TGCGCCACCAGCGGGACGAGCTACGAGCAGTACTTC.

This clonotype was seen at least ten times. The rearrangement joins TRBV29-1 to TRBJ2-3; D perhaps matches TRBD2 (6 bases). The germline V and J ends were trimmed by 3 bases and 2 bases, with 9 bases remaining between them. The germline V gene encodes CDR1 SQVTM and CDR2 ANQGSEA. This CDR3 has 13 residues. The CDR3 nucleotides read TGCAGCGTTGACTGGGACTCCACAGATACGCAGTATTTT. Translated: CSVDWDSTDTQYF.

J is TRBJ1-1 and V is TRBV29-1; D may be TRBD1 (5 bases). The CDR3 loop spans 12 amino acids. Trimming cost V 6 bases and J 1 base, with 9 bases left between them. CDR1 SQVTM and CDR2 ANQGSEA come from the germline V gene. The CDR3 loop reads CSVMGPNTEAFF. CDR3 sequence (DNA): TGCAGCGTCATGGGGCCGAACACTGAAGCTTTCTTT.

The count of this clonotype is one. The chain links TRBV7-9 to TRBJ2-1; 12 bases agree with TRBD2. V trimming: 5 bases; J trimming: 5 bases; junction bases outside the gene matches: 4. Looked up from germline, CDR1 is SEHNR and CDR2 is FQNEAQ (reference sequence). This CDR3 contains 15 residues. CDR3 residues: CASSIWTSGDNEQFF. CDR3 bases: TGTGCCAGCAGCATCTGGACTAGCGGGGACAATGAGCAGTTCTTC.

As concerns this clonotype: A much larger clone lies a single base off, so this may be a read error. This chain joins TRBV10-3 and TRBJ2-3, with 8 bases identical to TRBD2. Germline V gene sequence: CDR1 ENHRY, CDR2 SYGVKD. After removal of 6 bases from V and 3 bases from J, the junction contained 5 bases not matched to a gene. The CDR3 consists of 14 residues. In DNA form, the CDR3 reads TGTGCCATCAGGGGCGGGAGGAATACAGATACGCAGTATTTT. Its protein product is CAIRGGRNTDTQYF.

In this sample, this clonotype turned up many times. The CDR3 nucleotides are TGTGCCACCAGTGACCCTAGGCCCGGGCGCTCCTACAATGAGCAGTTCTTC. Protein: CATSDPRPGRSYNEQFF. The J gene is TRBJ2-1, the V gene TRBV24-1; unclear D gene. The germline V gene encodes CDR1 KGHDR and CDR2 SFDVKD. V was cut by 4 bases and J by 0 bases, with 15 bases left in between. The CDR3 spans 17 residues.

Sample share makes this clonotype medium-sized. The chain has TRBV7-6 and TRBJ1-2; no clear D gene. Germline CDR1 reads SGHVS; CDR2 reads FNYEAQ. The ends were cut back, 2 bases at V and 2 bases at J, with 12 bases in the middle. This CDR3 comprises 15 residues. The CDR3 loop is CASSLQPGTNYGYTF. The CDR3 DNA follows: TGTGCCAGCAGCTTACAACCGGGAACCAACTATGGCTACACCTTC.

The gene calls are TRBV2 and TRBJ2-2; D may match TRBD1 or TRBD2 (5 bases each). The CDR3 runs 13 residues. Trimming pared 7 bases from V and 9 bases from J, leaving 15 bases between. Germline assignment: CDR1 SNHLY and CDR2 FYNNEI. The CDR3 protein is CASTGDAPWELFF. The CDR3 coding sequence is TGTGCCAGCACCGGGGACGCCCCCTGGGAGCTGTTTTTT.